This T cell receptor beta chain stems from a study of technical replicates of blood from four donors. The germline V and J ends were trimmed by 4 bases and 3 bases, with 10 bases remaining between them. Per the germline V gene, CDR1 is MNHNS and CDR2 is SASEGT. The CDR3 is made up of 13 amino acids. TCRdb's table, derived via immunoSEQ multiplex PCR, lists solely in-frame clones and lacks some. In the table there are roughly 60,000 clones, about 92% of which are singletons. The sequenced material came from PBMCs. The chain joins TRBV6-1 to TRBJ2-7, with D possibly TRBD1 on 5 matching bases. The TCR sequence derives from a human donor in good health. Some clones in this sample may be carry-over from other donors' samples. CDR3 protein: CASSAAGHYEQYF. The DNA of the CDR3 is TGTGCCAGCAGTGCGGCAGGGCACTACGAGCAGTACTTC.